This record concerns one TCR beta chain sequence. What it binds is not known. The V gene end was trimmed by 4 bases and the J gene end by 6 bases; junction bases not matched to a gene: 12. Per germline, CDR1 SGHVS and CDR2 FNYEAQ. This CDR3 has 18 amino acids. Through a sample-barcoded 5' primer and a J-beta primer mix, a second PCR was run for roughly 7 to 11 cycles. Each cDNA molecule was tagged by a template-switch adaptor with 12 random nucleotides. TCRdb itself ran the 5' RACE reads through MiXCR, one entry per CDR3 protein. The sample carries about 1,400,000 distinct CDR3 sequences, roughly 45% recorded once. This record comes from a study of blood T cells in healthy people across ages. Findings of the study overall: Both naive CD4+ cell counts and diversity were greater in long-lived donors than in aged donors. While age rose, TCR beta diversity per million T cells dropped in a roughly linear way.

Material for sequencing was blood. This rearrangement joins TRBV7-6 to TRBJ2-1; 13 nucleotides align to TRBD2. The sequence was obtained from a woman aged 18-35 years in good health. CDR3 in amino acids: CASSSPGTSGNRPNEQFF. Here the CDR3 DNA reads TGTGCCAGCAGCTCTCCCGGGACTAGCGGGAATCGCCCCAATGAGCAGTTCTTC.